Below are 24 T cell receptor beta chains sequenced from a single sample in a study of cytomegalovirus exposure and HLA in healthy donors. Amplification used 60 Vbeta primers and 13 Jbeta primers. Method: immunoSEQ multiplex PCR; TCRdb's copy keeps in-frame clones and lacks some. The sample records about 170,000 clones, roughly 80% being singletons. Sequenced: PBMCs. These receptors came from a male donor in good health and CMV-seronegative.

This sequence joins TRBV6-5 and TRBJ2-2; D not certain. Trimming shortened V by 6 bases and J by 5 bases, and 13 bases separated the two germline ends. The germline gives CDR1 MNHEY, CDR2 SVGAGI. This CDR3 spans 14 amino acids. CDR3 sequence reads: CASSKRPGTGELFF. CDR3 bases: TGTGCCAGCAGCAAGCGACCCGGGACCGGGGAGCTGTTTTTT.

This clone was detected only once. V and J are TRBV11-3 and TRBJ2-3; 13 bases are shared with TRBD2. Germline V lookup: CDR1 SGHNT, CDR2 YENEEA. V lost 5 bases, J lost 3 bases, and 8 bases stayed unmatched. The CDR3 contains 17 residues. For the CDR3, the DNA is TGTGCCAGCAGCCCAGGGACTAGCGGGGCGCCTACAGATACGCAGTATTTT. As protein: CASSPGTSGAPTDTQYF.

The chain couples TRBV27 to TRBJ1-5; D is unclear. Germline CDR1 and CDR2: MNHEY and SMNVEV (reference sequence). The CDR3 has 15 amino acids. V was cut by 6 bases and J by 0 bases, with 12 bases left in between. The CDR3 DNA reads TGTGCCAGCAGCTCGCGAGAATATAGCAATCAGCCCCAGCATTTT. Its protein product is CASSSREYSNQPQHF.

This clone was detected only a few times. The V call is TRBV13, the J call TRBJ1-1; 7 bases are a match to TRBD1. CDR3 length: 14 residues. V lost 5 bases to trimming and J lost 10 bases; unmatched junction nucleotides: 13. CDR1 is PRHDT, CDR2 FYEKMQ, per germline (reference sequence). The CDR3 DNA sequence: TGTGCCAGCAGCACCCAGACAGGGTCCGCGCCAGCTTTCTTT. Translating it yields CASSTQTGSAPAFF.

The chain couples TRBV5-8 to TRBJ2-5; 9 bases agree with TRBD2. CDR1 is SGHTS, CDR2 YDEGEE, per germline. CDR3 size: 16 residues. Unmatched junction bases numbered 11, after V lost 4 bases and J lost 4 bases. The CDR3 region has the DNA TGTGCCAGCAGCGGTCTAGCGCGGGGGGGCTTAGAGACCCAGTACTTC. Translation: CASSGLARGGLETQYF.

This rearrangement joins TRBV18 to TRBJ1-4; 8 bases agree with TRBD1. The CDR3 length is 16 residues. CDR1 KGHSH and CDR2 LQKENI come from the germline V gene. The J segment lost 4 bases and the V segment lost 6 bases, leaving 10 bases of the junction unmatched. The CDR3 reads CASSPVPGQVNEKLFF. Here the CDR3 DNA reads TGTGCCAGCTCTCCAGTCCCGGGACAGGTTAATGAAAAACTGTTTTTT. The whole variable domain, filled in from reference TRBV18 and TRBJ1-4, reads NAGVMQNPRHLVRRRGQEARLRCSPMKGHSHVYWYRQLPEEGLKFMVYLQKENIIDESGMPKERFSAEFPKEGPSILRIQQVVRGDSAAYFCASSPVPGQVNEKLFFGSGTQLSVL.

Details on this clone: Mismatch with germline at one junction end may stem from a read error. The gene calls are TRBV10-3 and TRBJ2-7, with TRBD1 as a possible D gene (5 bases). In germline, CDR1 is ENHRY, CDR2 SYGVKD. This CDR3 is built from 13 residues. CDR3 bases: TGTGCCAGCGAAGGGGCCGGGTCCTACGAGCAGCACTTC. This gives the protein CASEGAGSYEQHF.

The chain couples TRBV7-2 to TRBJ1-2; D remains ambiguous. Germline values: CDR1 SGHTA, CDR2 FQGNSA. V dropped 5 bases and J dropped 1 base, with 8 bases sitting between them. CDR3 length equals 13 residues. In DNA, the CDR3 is TGTGCCAGCAGCCTGCAGGATAACTATGGCTACACCTTC. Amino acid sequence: CASSLQDNYGYTF.

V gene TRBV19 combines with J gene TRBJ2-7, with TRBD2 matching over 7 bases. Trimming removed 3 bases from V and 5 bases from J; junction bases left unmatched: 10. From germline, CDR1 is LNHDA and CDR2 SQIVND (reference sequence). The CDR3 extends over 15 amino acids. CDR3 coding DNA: TGTGCCAGTAGTATCCCCGGGACTAATTTTAACGAGCAGTACTTC. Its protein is CASSIPGTNFNEQYF.

The CDR3 sequence: CASSLLGGGLSSGNTIYF. CDR3 in DNA: TGCGCCAGCAGCTTGTTAGGCGGGGGGCTAAGCTCTGGAAACACCATATATTTT. The chain has TRBV5-1 and TRBJ1-3; a weak D match, TRBD1 (6 bases). V was trimmed by 1 base and J by 0 bases, leaving 17 bases between them. Germline V gene sequence: CDR1 SGHRS, CDR2 YFSETQ. This CDR3 contains 18 residues.

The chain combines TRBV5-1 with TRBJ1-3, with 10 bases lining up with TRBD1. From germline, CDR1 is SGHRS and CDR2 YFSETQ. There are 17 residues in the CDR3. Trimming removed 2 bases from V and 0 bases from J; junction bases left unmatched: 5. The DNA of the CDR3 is TGCGCCAGCAGCTTTCAGACAGGGGGCGACTCTGGAAACACCATATATTTT. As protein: CASSFQTGGDSGNTIYF. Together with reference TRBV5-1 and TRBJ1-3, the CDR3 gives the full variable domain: KAGVTQTPRYLIKTRGQQVTLSCSPISGHRSVSWYQQTPGQGLQFLFEYFSETQRNKGNFPGRFSGRQFSNSRSEMNVSTLELGDSALYLCASSFQTGGDSGNTIYFGEGSWLTVV.

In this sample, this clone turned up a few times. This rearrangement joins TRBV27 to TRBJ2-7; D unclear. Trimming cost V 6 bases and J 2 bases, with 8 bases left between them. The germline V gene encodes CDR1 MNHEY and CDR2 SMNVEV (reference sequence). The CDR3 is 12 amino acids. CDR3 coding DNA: TGTGCCAGCAGCGACAATCCCTACGAGCAGTACTTC. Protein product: CASSDNPYEQYF.

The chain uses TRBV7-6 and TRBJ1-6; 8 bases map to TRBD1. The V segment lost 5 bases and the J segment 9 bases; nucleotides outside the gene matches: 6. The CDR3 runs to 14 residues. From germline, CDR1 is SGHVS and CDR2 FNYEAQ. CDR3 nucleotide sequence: TGTGCCAGCAGCCTGGGACAGGACAGTTCACCCCTCCACTTT. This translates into CASSLGQDSSPLHF.

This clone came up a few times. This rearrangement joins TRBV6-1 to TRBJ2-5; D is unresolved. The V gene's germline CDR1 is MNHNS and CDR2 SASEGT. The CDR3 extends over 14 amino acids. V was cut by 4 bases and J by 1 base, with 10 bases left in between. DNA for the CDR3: TGTGCCAGCAGTGTAACGCAGATCCAAGAGACCCAGTACTTC. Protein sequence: CASSVTQIQETQYF.

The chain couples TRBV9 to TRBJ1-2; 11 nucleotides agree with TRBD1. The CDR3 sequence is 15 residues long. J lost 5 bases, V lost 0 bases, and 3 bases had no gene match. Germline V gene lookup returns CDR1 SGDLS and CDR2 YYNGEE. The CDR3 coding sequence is TGTGCCAGCAGCGTAGCGGGACAGGGGGGTTATGGCTACACCTTC. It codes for CASSVAGQGGYGYTF.

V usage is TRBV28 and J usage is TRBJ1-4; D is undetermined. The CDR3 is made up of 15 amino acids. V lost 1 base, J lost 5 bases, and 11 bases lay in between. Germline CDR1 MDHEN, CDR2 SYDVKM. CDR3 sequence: CASSLFGRINEKLFF. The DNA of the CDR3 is TGTGCCAGCAGTTTATTCGGCAGGATCAATGAAAAACTGTTTTTT.

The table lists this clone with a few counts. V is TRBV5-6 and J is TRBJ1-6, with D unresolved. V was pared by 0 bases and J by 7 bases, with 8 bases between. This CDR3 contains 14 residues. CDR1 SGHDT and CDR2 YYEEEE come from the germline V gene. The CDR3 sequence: CASSLGLSNSPLHF. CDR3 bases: TGTGCCAGCAGCTTGGGACTATCAAATTCACCCCTCCACTTT.

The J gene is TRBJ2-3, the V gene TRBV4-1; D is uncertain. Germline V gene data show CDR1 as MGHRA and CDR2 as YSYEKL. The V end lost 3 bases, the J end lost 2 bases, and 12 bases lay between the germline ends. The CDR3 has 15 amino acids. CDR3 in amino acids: CASSQTQSATDTQYF. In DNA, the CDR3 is TGCGCCAGCAGCCAGACACAATCGGCCACAGATACGCAGTATTTT.

The DNA for the CDR3 is TGCGCCAGCAGCATCCGACAGGGGAAGGACACTGAAGCTTTCTTT. This sequence encodes CASSIRQGKDTEAFF. V gene TRBV5-1 combines with J gene TRBJ1-1; 8 nucleotides align to TRBD1. CDR1 and CDR2 from the germline V gene are SGHRS and YFSETQ. The V segment lost 4 bases and the J segment 3 bases; nucleotides outside the gene matches: 8. This CDR3 contains 15 residues.

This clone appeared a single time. CDR3 DNA: TGTGCCAGCACCCCCGGCAGACTTAACTATGGCTACACCTTC. This translates into CASTPGRLNYGYTF. The rearrangement links TRBV11-2 to TRBJ1-2; no clear D. Germline CDR1 reads SGHAT; CDR2 reads FQNNGV. The V and J ends lost 7 bases and 1 base respectively, with 13 bases between them. The CDR3 covers 14 residues.

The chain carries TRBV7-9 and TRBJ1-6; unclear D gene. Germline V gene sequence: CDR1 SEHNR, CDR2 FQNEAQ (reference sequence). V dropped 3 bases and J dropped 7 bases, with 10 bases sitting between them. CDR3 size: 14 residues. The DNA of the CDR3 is TGTGCCAGCAGCTTCGAAACAGACAATTCACCCCTCCACTTT. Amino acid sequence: CASSFETDNSPLHF. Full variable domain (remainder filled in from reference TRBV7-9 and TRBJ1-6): DTGVSQNPRHKITKRGQNVTFRCDPISEHNRLYWYRQTLGQGPEFLTYFQNEAQLEKSRLLSDRFSAERPKGSFSTLEIQRTEQGDSAMYLCASSFETDNSPLHFGNGTRLTVT.

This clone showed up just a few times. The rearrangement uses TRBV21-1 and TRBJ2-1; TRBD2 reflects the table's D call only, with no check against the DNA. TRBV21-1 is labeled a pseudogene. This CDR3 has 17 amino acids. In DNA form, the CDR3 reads TGTGCCAGCAGCAAAAATCGTGAGGGCGAAGCCTACAATGAGCAGTTCTTC. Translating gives CASSKNREGEAYNEQFF.

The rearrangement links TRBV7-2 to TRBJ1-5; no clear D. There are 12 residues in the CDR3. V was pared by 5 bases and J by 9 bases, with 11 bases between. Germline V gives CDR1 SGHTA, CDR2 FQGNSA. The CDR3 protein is CASSLFGRPQHF. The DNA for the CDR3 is TGTGCCAGCAGCCTCTTCGGTCGGCCCCAGCATTTT.

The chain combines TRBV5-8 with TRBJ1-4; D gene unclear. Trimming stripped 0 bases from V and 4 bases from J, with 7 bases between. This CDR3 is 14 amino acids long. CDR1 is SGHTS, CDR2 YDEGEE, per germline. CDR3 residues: CASSLVTVNEKLFF. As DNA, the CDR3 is TGTGCCAGCAGCTTGGTAACAGTTAATGAAAAACTGTTTTTT.